This TCR beta chain was sequenced in a study of PD-1 blockade in classical Hodgkin lymphoma. Study-level findings and limits: Patients were excluded if nivolumab began under 1 year after ASCT (the autologous transplant). Newly diagnosed patients reportedly trailed healthy donors in baseline TCR diversity.

As regards this clone: Antigen unknown.

Sequencing used immunoSEQ multiplex PCR; TCRdb keeps in-frame clones, though not all of them. Of approximately 79,000 clones listed, over 90% are singletons. Every patient experienced relapse after autologous stem cell transplantation, and brentuximab vedotin exposure varied. Best outcomes ranged across complete response, partial response and progressive disease. Trimming took 2 bases from V and 0 from J, leaving 12 bases between them. Germline loops: CDR1 SGDLS, CDR2 YYNGEE. The CDR3 extends over 17 amino acids. The input for sequencing was peripheral blood mononuclear cells (PBMCs), taken before the second cycle of nivolumab. The chain links TRBV9 to TRBJ2-6, with D tentatively TRBD1 or TRBD2 (5 bases each). This receptor was taken from a human donor with classical Hodgkin lymphoma. CDR3 sequence reads: CASSVVGTSSGANVLTF. The CDR3 bases are TGTGCCAGCAGCGTGGTGGGGACCAGCTCTGGGGCCAACGTCCTGACTTTC.